One sample yielded the 10 T cell receptor beta chains listed below, sequenced in a study of graft-versus-host responses after intestinal transplantation. Only in-frame clones appear in the TCRdb table, and some are missing; sequencing was by immunoSEQ multiplex PCR. This table holds 1,000 or so clones, around three quarters found once. Processed graft tissue released its intraepithelial and lamina propria lymphocytes. This material consisted of ileum tissue, taken 7 days after intestinal transplantation. These TCRs come from a human patient who received an intestinal transplant, so some T cells may come from the graft donor.

The chain uses TRBV13 and TRBJ2-3, with 8 bases fitting TRBD2. The germline V gene has CDR1 PRHDT and CDR2 FYEKMQ (reference sequence). This CDR3 comprises 16 residues. With 5 bases clipped from V and 2 bases from J, the junction kept 9 bases outside the gene matches. The CDR3 nucleotides read TGTGCCAGCAGCCCCTTCGGGGGGGCTGACACAGATACGCAGTATTTT. This encodes CASSPFGGADTDTQYF.

The chain couples TRBV6-9 to TRBJ2-3; 7 bases align to TRBD2. Per germline, CDR1 MNHGY and CDR2 SVAAGI. Trimming took 4 bases from V and 2 from J; bases not matched to a gene: 3. The CDR3 runs to 14 residues. The CDR3 sequence: CASSFGGYTDTQYF. The CDR3 nucleotides read TGTGCCAGCAGTTTCGGGGGGTACACAGATACGCAGTATTTT.

The V and J genes are TRBV7-8 and TRBJ1-6; no definite D call. Germline assignment: CDR1 SGHVS and CDR2 FQNEAQ. The length of the CDR3 is 14 residues. The V end was cut by 4 bases, the J end by 2 bases, with 6 bases between. In DNA, the CDR3 is TGTGCCAGCAGCTCGGTTCCCTATAATTCACCCCTCCACTTT. It translates to CASSSVPYNSPLHF.

The chain links TRBV19 to TRBJ1-5; the D is unclear. This CDR3 spans 13 amino acids. V lost 7 bases and J lost 0, with 7 bases in between. Germline CDR1 is LNHDA and CDR2 is SQIVND (reference sequence). As DNA, the CDR3 is TGTGCCAGTAAGATTGATAGCAATCAGCCCCAGCATTTT. Its translation: CASKIDSNQPQHF. The full variable domain, completed using reference TRBV19 and TRBJ1-5, is DGGITQSPKYLFRKEGQNVTLSCEQNLNHDAMYWYRQDPGQGLRLIYYSQIVNDFQKGDIAEGYSVSREKKESFPLTVTSAQKNPTAFYLCASKIDSNQPQHFGDGTRLSIL.

Of note for this clone: Since a much larger clone is just one base distant, this may be a read error. The chain uses TRBV27 and TRBJ1-1, with D unclear. With 5 bases removed from V and 4 bases from J, the gap between germline ends came to 11 bases. Germline V lookup: CDR1 MNHEY, CDR2 SMNVEV (reference sequence). This CDR3 comprises 13 residues. CDR3 bases: TGTGCCAGCAGTATCGGGTGGGGCACTGAAGCTTTCTTT. As protein: CASSIGWGTEAFF.

The genes are TRBV6-6 and TRBJ1-1; D ambiguous. V lost 2 bases, J lost 6 bases, and 13 bases lay in between. Germline V gene lookup returns CDR1 MNHNY and CDR2 SVGAGI (reference sequence). The CDR3 is 14 residues long. Here the CDR3 DNA reads TGTGCCAGCAGTTACGGCGCACCTGGCGCTGAAGCTTTCTTT. Encoded protein: CASSYGAPGAEAFF.

As DNA, the CDR3 is TGTGCCAGCAGTTACGTCAACAGGGTCCGGAACACTGAAGCTTTCTTT. It codes for CASSYVNRVRNTEAFF. The rearrangement joins TRBV6-5 to TRBJ1-1; D possibly corresponds to TRBD1 (6 bases). V was shortened by 2 bases and J by 1 base, with 14 bases between the two germline ends. CDR3 length: 16 amino acids. CDR1 and CDR2 (germline): MNHEY, SVGAGI.

V is TRBV7-8 and J is TRBJ2-2, with no clear D. CDR1 is SGHVS, CDR2 FQNEAQ, per germline. CDR3 length equals 15 residues. Trimming removed 5 bases at V and 0 bases at J, with 10 bases between. The DNA for the CDR3 is TGTGCCAGCAGCCGTGGAATAGCGAACACCGGGGAGCTGTTTTTT. This sequence encodes CASSRGIANTGELFF.

The chain recombines TRBV9 with TRBJ2-3; TRBD1 is a possible D gene (6 bases). V lost 4 bases and J lost 2, with 11 bases in between. From germline, CDR1 is SGDLS and CDR2 YYNGEE. The CDR3 has 14 amino acids. DNA of the CDR3: TGTGCCAGCAGCACCCGACAGGCCACAGATACGCAGTATTTT. It translates to CASSTRQATDTQYF.

The chain uses TRBV13 and TRBJ2-5, with D possibly TRBD1 on 6 matching bases. Per the germline V gene, CDR1 is PRHDT and CDR2 is FYEKMQ (reference sequence). The CDR3 covers 14 residues. V lost 0 bases and J 5 bases, leaving 10 bases between the germline ends. For the CDR3, the DNA is TGTGCCAGCAGCTTAGGGGGGGCAAGGGAGACCCAGTACTTC. This translates into CASSLGGARETQYF. Complete variable domain (other parts from reference TRBV13 and TRBJ2-5): AAGVIQSPRHLIKEKRETATLKCYPIPRHDTVYWYQQGPGQDPQFLISFYEKMQSDKGSIPDRFSAQQFSDYHSELNMSSLELGDSALYFCASSLGGARETQYFGPGTRLLVL.